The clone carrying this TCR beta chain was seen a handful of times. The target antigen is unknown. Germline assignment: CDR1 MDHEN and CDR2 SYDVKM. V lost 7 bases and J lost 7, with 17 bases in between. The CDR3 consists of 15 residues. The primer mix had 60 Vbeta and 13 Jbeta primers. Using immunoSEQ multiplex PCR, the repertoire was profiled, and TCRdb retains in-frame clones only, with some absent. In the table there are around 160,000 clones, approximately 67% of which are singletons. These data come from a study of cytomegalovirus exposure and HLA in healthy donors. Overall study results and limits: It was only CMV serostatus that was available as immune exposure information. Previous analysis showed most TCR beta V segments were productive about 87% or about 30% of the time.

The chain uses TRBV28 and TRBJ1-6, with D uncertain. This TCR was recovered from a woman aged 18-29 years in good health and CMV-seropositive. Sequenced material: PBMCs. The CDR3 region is CASTHTPGFNSPLHF. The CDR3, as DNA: TGTGCCAGCACTCATACCCCGGGATTCAATTCACCCCTCCACTTT.